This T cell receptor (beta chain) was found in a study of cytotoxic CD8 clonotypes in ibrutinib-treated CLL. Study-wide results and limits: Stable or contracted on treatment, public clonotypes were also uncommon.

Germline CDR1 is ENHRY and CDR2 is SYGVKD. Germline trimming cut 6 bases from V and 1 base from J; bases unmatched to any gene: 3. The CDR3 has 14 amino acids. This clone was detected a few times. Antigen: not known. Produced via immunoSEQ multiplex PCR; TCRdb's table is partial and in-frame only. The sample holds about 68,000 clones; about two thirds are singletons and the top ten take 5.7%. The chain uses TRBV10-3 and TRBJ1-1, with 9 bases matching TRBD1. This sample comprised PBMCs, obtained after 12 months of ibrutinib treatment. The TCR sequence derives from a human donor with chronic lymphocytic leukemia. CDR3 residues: CAIRGQGQNTEAFF. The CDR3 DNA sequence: TGTGCCATCAGGGGACAGGGTCAGAACACTGAAGCTTTCTTT.